These 24 T cell receptor beta chains were sequenced from one sample in a study of CD4 T cells in relation to SARS-CoV-2 and coronaviruses (TCRdb year 2021). CD4+ T cells from unexposed donors were collected before the COVID-19 pandemic (2011-2018). After around eleven days of culture, CD4+ T cells were isolated with the EasySep CD4+ T cell isolation kit. Their specific antigens are unknown. The library was produced with the immunoSEQ multiplex PCR assay. In its TCRdb copy, this immuneACCESS table keeps in-frame sequences only and misses some clones. Where compared with another copy, unresolved V genes explain less than half of these, and the others have no known cause. The table for this sample lists tens of thousands of clones; about 73% of them were counted only once. 15% to 20% of the sample belongs to the ten largest clones. Sequenced: CD4+ T cells from PBMCs, cultured in vitro. The receptors derive from a human donor in good health.

The chain combines TRBV5-5 with TRBJ2-7; 8 bases are shared with TRBD1. From germline, CDR1 is SGHKS and CDR2 YYEKEE (reference sequence). This CDR3 is built from 15 residues. V trimming: 4 bases; J trimming: 4 bases; junction bases outside the gene matches: 10. CDR3 in DNA: TGTGCCAGCAGCAGCCAGGGGGCGACCCCATACGAGCAGTACTTC. This codes for CASSSQGATPYEQYF.

A single count supports this clone. The junction departs from germline at one end; a sequencing error may be responsible. CDR3 sequence: CASNLGTGDVKLFF. DNA for the CDR3: TGTGCCAGCAACTTAGGGACAGGGGACGTAAAACTGTTTTTT. This chain connects TRBV7-9 to TRBJ1-4, with TRBD1 identical over 10 bases. Looked up from germline, CDR1 is SEHNR and CDR2 is FQNEAQ (reference sequence). The CDR3 length is 14 residues.

The chain couples TRBV5-6 to TRBJ1-1; no firm D call. CDR3 length: 13 residues. Germline lookup yields CDR1 SGHDT and CDR2 YYEEEE. The V gene lost 5 bases and the J gene lost 10 bases, with 18 bases spanning the gap. The CDR3 sequence is CASSSSPGGRAFF. CDR3 coding DNA: TGTGCCAGCAGTTCGAGCCCGGGCGGTAGAGCTTTCTTT.

This clone was detected a few times. V is TRBV28 and J is TRBJ1-6; tentative D call: TRBD1 (5 bases). Germline lookup yields CDR1 MDHEN and CDR2 SYDVKM. The CDR3 loop spans 16 amino acids. Trimming left V 2 bases short and J 9 bases short, with 17 bases between. DNA of the CDR3: TGTGCCAGCAGTTTAGGGTGGGGGAGGAGTGGTTCACCCCTCCACTTT. The encoded protein is CASSLGWGRSGSPLHF.

J is TRBJ2-1 and V is TRBV7-8; no definite D call. CDR1 SGHVS and CDR2 FQNEAQ come from the germline V gene. This CDR3 contains 15 residues. Trimming left V 3 bases short and J 0 bases short, with 9 bases between. CDR3 sequence reads: CASSFRLLSYNEQFF. Written as DNA, the CDR3 is TGTGCCAGCAGCTTCAGACTCCTCTCCTACAATGAGCAGTTCTTC.

The chain carries TRBV18 and TRBJ1-6; unclear D gene. The V gene lost 6 bases and the J gene lost 7 bases, with 10 bases spanning the gap. The germline V gene encodes CDR1 KGHSH and CDR2 LQKENI. The length of the CDR3 is 13 residues. CDR3 amino acids: CASSAKYNSPLHF. The CDR3 coding sequence is TGTGCCAGCTCCGCCAAATACAATTCACCCCTCCACTTT.

This sequence joins TRBV14 and TRBJ1-1; D is unresolved. This CDR3 comprises 15 residues. V lost 0 bases, J lost 6 bases, and 14 bases lay in between. The germline V gene encodes CDR1 SGHDN and CDR2 FVKESK. The CDR3 spells CASSQETFSVSEAFF. CDR3 DNA: TGTGCCAGCAGCCAAGAGACATTCTCGGTCTCTGAAGCTTTCTTT.

The chain is built from TRBV2 and TRBJ1-5; 10 positions match TRBD1. J was trimmed by 6 bases and V by 5 bases; bases with no gene match: 7. Germline V lookup: CDR1 SNHLY, CDR2 FYNNEI. This CDR3 contains 15 residues. The CDR3 protein is CASSKDRGSGQPQHF. The CDR3, as DNA: TGTGCCAGCAGTAAGGACAGGGGGTCCGGTCAGCCCCAGCATTTT.

V is TRBV27 and J is TRBJ2-5, with D tentatively TRBD1 or TRBD2 (5 bases each). CDR3 size: 16 residues. The germline V and J ends were trimmed by 6 bases and 3 bases, with 20 bases remaining between them. Germline V gene lookup returns CDR1 MNHEY and CDR2 SMNVEV (reference sequence). This CDR3 reads CASSSTPGTSKETQYF. The CDR3 DNA is TGTGCCAGCAGCTCGACTCCCGGGACGTCGAAAGAGACCCAGTACTTC.

V usage is TRBV7-9 and J usage is TRBJ1-2, with no clear D. The germline V gene encodes CDR1 SEHNR and CDR2 FQNEAQ (reference sequence). V gave up 1 base and J gave up 7 bases, with 10 bases separating them. This CDR3 contains 13 residues. The CDR3 DNA follows: TGTGCCAGCAGCTTAGTAGACGAATCTGGCTACACCTTC. This codes for CASSLVDESGYTF.

This chain links TRBV5-6 with TRBJ1-2; D remains ambiguous. The germline V and J ends were trimmed by 4 bases and 8 bases, with 15 bases remaining between them. In germline, CDR1 is SGHDT, CDR2 YYEEEE. The CDR3 is 13 amino acids. The CDR3 region is CASSPAPPRGYTF. The CDR3 coding sequence is TGTGCCAGCAGCCCCGCCCCTCCCAGGGGCTACACCTTC.

V and J are TRBV10-2 and TRBJ2-1, with 10 positions matching TRBD2. The germline gives CDR1 WSHSY, CDR2 SAAADI. This CDR3 has 14 amino acids. Trimming cost V 10 bases and J 6 bases; bases outside gene matches: 9. This CDR3 reads CATYRAGGFNEQFF. The DNA for the CDR3 is TGCGCCACCTATCGAGCGGGGGGGTTCAATGAGCAGTTCTTC.

This chain links TRBV6-5 with TRBJ2-1; D is uncertain. V gave up 6 bases and J gave up 0 bases, with 12 bases separating them. This CDR3 contains 15 residues. Germline CDR1 reads MNHEY; CDR2 reads SVGAGI. The CDR3 DNA reads TGTGCCAGCAGCGTGGACCGGAGCTCCTACAATGAGCAGTTCTTC. Its translation is CASSVDRSSYNEQFF.

The table lists this clone with a few counts. CDR3 sequence reads: CASSLNGRKSTDTQYF. The CDR3 DNA follows: TGCGCCAGCAGCTTAAACGGGCGGAAGAGCACAGATACGCAGTATTTT. This rearrangement joins TRBV5-1 to TRBJ2-3, with D unclear. The germline V and J ends were trimmed by 2 bases and 0 bases, with 13 bases remaining between them. The CDR3 is 16 amino acids. CDR1 and CDR2 (germline): SGHRS, YFSETQ.

The chain couples TRBV30 to TRBJ1-1, with a weak D call TRBD1 (5 bases). CDR3 length: 11 residues. The V end was cut by 5 bases, the J end by 10 bases, with 14 bases between. Germline lookup yields CDR1 GTSNPN and CDR2 SVGIG (reference sequence). The CDR3 reads CAWGQGEGAFF. Here the CDR3 DNA reads TGTGCCTGGGGCCAGGGAGAGGGAGCTTTCTTT.

This clone was counted between two and nine times. The chain couples TRBV11-3 to TRBJ2-2, with D possibly TRBD1 on 6 matching bases. V lost 1 base, J lost 3 bases, and 12 bases lay in between. The germline CDR1 and CDR2 sequences are SGHNT and YENEEA. The CDR3 length is 16 residues. Here the CDR3 DNA reads TGTGCCAGCAGCTTAGGTCGGGACAAATACACCGGGGAGCTGTTTTTT. Amino acids: CASSLGRDKYTGELFF.

This clone was found a few times. J is TRBJ1-5 and V is TRBV19; no reliable D call. In germline, CDR1 is LNHDA, CDR2 SQIVND (reference sequence). V lost 5 bases, J lost 4 bases, and 12 bases lay in between. This CDR3 spans 14 amino acids. The CDR3 DNA is TGTGCCAGTAGTTCTTGGAGACAAAATCAGCCCCAGCATTTT. Translated: CASSSWRQNQPQHF.

CDR3 DNA: TGCGCCAGCAGCTGGGGGTCGGGGGTGTCTGGCGAGACCCAGTACTTC. The encoded protein is CASSWGSGVSGETQYF. V usage is TRBV5-1 and J usage is TRBJ2-5, with D perhaps TRBD2 (6 bases). The germline gives CDR1 SGHRS, CDR2 YFSETQ. The CDR3 is made up of 16 amino acids. V gave up 3 bases and J gave up 5 bases, with 20 bases separating them. Using reference TRBV5-1 and TRBJ2-5 for the parts outside the CDR3, the full variable domain is KAGVTQTPRYLIKTRGQQVTLSCSPISGHRSVSWYQQTPGQGLQFLFEYFSETQRNKGNFPGRFSGRQFSNSRSEMNVSTLELGDSALYLCASSWGSGVSGETQYFGPGTRLLVL.

The chain carries TRBV5-1 and TRBJ2-7, with a possible D match to TRBD2 (6 bases). Germline V CDR1 and CDR2: SGHRS, YFSETQ. The CDR3 spans 14 residues. Deletions cut 0 bases from V and 3 bases from J, with 10 bases between. The CDR3 nucleotides read TGCGCCAGCAGCTTGGGCGGAGGGATCTACGAGCAGTACTTC. Translating gives CASSLGGGIYEQYF.

The V call is TRBV5-6, the J call TRBJ2-1; 16 positions match TRBD2. V lost 8 bases to trimming and J lost 0 bases; unmatched junction nucleotides: 11. The CDR3 consists of 19 residues. Germline V gene sequence: CDR1 SGHDT, CDR2 YYEEEE. The CDR3 spells CASRGGTSGRVSSYNEQFF. The CDR3, as DNA: TGTGCCAGTCGAGGGGGGACTAGCGGGAGGGTAAGCTCCTACAATGAGCAGTTCTTC.

The genes are TRBV7-3 and TRBJ2-6; D uncertain. The CDR3 has 15 residues. From germline, CDR1 is SGHTA and CDR2 FQGTGA. V lost 5 bases to trimming and J lost 4 bases, with 12 bases between them. For the CDR3, the DNA is TGTGCCAGCAGCCATCGTACGGTAGGGGCCAACGTCCTGACTTTC. Protein product: CASSHRTVGANVLTF.

This sequence joins TRBV21-1 and TRBJ2-7; TRBD2 is the table's D call, not checked against the DNA. TRBV21-1 is a known pseudogene. The CDR3 totals 15 residues. The CDR3, as DNA: TGTGCCAGCAGCGGCCGCGGAGGGGAATCCTACGAGCAGTACTTC. Amino acids: CASSGRGGESYEQYF.

The V gene is TRBV2, the J gene TRBJ2-3, with TRBD2 matching 10 bases. From germline, CDR1 is SNHLY and CDR2 FYNNEI. CDR3 length equals 16 residues. The V and J ends lost 7 bases and 0 bases, in that order; junction bases with no gene match: 7. CDR3 region: CASNHLTSGSTDTQYF. CDR3 coding DNA: TGTGCCAGCAACCACCTGACTAGCGGGAGCACAGATACGCAGTATTTT.

The chain combines TRBV3-1 (or the pseudogene TRBV3-2) with TRBJ2-1; a weak D match, TRBD2 (5 bases). V lost 1 base, J lost 9 bases, and 22 bases lay in between. This CDR3 spans 17 amino acids. Germline V gene sequence: CDR1 LGHDT, CDR2 YNNKEL (reference sequence). CDR3 sequence reads: CASSQVLSTEVDAEQFF. In DNA, the CDR3 is TGTGCCAGCAGCCAAGTTCTATCGACGGAGGTTGATGCTGAGCAGTTCTTC.